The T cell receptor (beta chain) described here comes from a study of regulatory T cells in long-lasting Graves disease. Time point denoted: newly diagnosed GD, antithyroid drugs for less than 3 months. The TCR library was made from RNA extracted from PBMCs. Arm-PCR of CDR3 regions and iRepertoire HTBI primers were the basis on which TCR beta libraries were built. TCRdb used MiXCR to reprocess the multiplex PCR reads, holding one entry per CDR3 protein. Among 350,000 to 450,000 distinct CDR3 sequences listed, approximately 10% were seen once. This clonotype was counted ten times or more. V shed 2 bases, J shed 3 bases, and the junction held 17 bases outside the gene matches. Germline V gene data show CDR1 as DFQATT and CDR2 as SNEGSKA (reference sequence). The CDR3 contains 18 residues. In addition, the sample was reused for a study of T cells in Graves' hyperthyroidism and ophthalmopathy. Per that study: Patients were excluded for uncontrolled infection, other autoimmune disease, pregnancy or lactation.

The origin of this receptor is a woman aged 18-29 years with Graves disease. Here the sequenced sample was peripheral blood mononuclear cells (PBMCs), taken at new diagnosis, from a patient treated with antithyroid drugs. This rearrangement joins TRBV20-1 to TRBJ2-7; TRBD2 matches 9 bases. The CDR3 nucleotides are TGCAGTGCTAGACCCGCACGCGGGAGGGCCTTTATGCGCTACGAGCAGTACTTC. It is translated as CSARPARGRAFMRYEQYF.